This record covers a single T cell receptor (beta chain). Ages ranged from about 18 to 89 years, with residence in about 23 US areas. Researchers sorted participants into cohorts using their self-reported clinical history. The data derive from a study of blood T cell repertoires in COVID-19. About the study: The origin of the acute and convalescent COVID-19 samples was the United States, Italy and Spain.

This CDR3 has 15 amino acids. Germline CDR1 reads SGHDN; CDR2 reads FVKESK. Trimming removed 4 bases from V and 2 bases from J; junction bases left unmatched: 5. Using immunoSEQ multiplex PCR, the repertoire was profiled, and TCRdb retains in-frame clones only, with some absent. This sample has under 350,000 clones, with around 86% found just once. Sequences were obtained from PBMCs or T cells enriched from blood (not recorded which). This TCR derives from a middle-aged woman with acute COVID-19. The chain joins TRBV14 to TRBJ2-7; 10 nucleotides align to TRBD1. This CDR3 is CASSPGTGVTYEQYF. The DNA for the CDR3 is TGTGCCAGCAGCCCCGGGACAGGGGTAACCTACGAGCAGTACTTC.